This T cell receptor beta chain was sequenced during a study of chemoradiotherapy in HPV16-positive cancers. This CDR3 contains 13 residues. Trimming pared 0 bases from V and 5 bases from J, leaving 7 bases between. Germline V gene data show CDR1 as LNHNV and CDR2 as YYDKDF (reference sequence). Some clones are missing from TCRdb's copy, which holds only in-frame ones; the method was immunoSEQ multiplex PCR. The sample yields more than 35,000 clones, around 82% seen once. With regard to this clone: Its target is not known.

Study-wide findings and caveats: Only a couple of HPV16-positive patients supplied the functional HPV-specificity definition.

This chain joins TRBV15 and TRBJ2-5; D is uncertain. This clonotype was sampled from a human donor with HPV-associated anogenital cancer. This specimen was blood, taken from a patient who underwent chemoradiotherapy. Here the CDR3 reads CATSRDTAETQYF. The DNA of the CDR3 is TGTGCCACCAGCAGAGACACAGCTGAGACCCAGTACTTC.